The 27 T cell receptor beta chains below were found in one sample sequenced in a study of cytomegalovirus exposure and HLA in healthy donors. The PCR was carried out with 60 Vbeta primers and 13 Jbeta primers. TCRdb keeps only in-frame clones here, not all; method: immunoSEQ multiplex PCR. The table lists around 300,000 clones, around 90% of them singletons, with about 2% in the top ten. The sample was PBMCs. These receptors were collected from a woman under 30 in good health and CMV-seronegative.

The rearrangement uses TRBV9 and TRBJ1-2; the match to TRBD1 covers 7 bases. V was pared by 4 bases and J by 6 bases, with 15 bases of the junction left unmatched. CDR3 length equals 16 residues. Germline loops: CDR1 SGDLS, CDR2 YYNGEE. The CDR3 nucleotides read TGTGCCAGCAGCCCCCGGACAGGCTTACCGGTAGATGGCTACACCTTC. Translating it yields CASSPRTGLPVDGYTF.

V gene TRBV9 combines with J gene TRBJ1-1; no clear D gene. Germline V CDR1 and CDR2: SGDLS, YYNGEE. Trimming pared 0 bases from V and 8 bases from J, leaving 14 bases between. The CDR3 sequence is 14 residues long. CDR3 sequence: CASSVEPTGLEAFF. DNA for the CDR3: TGTGCCAGCAGCGTAGAACCGACTGGATTGGAAGCTTTCTTT.

A single count supports this clone. This chain joins TRBV27 and TRBJ1-5; 7 bases fit TRBD1. This CDR3 comprises 15 residues. Germline V gene data show CDR1 as MNHEY and CDR2 as SMNVEV (reference sequence). V dropped 8 bases and J dropped 7; count of bases not matched to a gene: 14. CDR3 region: CASGNSPTGKQPQHF. For the CDR3, the DNA is TGTGCCAGCGGAAACAGCCCGACAGGGAAACAGCCCCAGCATTTT.

The chain recombines TRBV6-5 with TRBJ1-6, with a weak D call TRBD1 (6 bases). The V end was cut by 8 bases, the J end by 5 bases, with 13 bases between. From germline, CDR1 is MNHEY and CDR2 SVGAGI. The CDR3 loop spans 14 amino acids. The CDR3 DNA is TGTGCCAGCGGGGTTCAGGGGAATAATTCACCCCTCCACTTT. As protein: CASGVQGNNSPLHF.

There are a few counts of this clone. This chain joins TRBV5-8 and TRBJ2-2, with TRBD2 identical over 10 bases. With 6 bases clipped from V and 4 bases from J, the junction kept 12 bases outside the gene matches. This CDR3 has 17 residues. CDR1 and CDR2 from the germline V gene are SGHTS and YDEGEE. For the CDR3, the DNA is TGTGCCAGCATCTCCTTTCGGAGCGGGGGGGTCACCGGGGAGCTGTTTTTT. It codes for CASISFRSGGVTGELFF.

The chain uses TRBV5-4 and TRBJ2-5, with unresolved D. Germline V CDR1 and CDR2: SGHNT, YYREEE (reference sequence). Trimming took 0 bases from V and 5 from J, leaving 11 bases between them. The CDR3 totals 14 residues. The CDR3 nucleotides are TGTGCCAGCAGCTTGGCCAGTCTAGTTGAGACCCAGTACTTC. This sequence encodes CASSLASLVETQYF.

This chain uses TRBV29-1 with TRBJ1-1, with D hard to call. V was clipped by 4 bases and J by 1 base, with 7 bases between them. This CDR3 has 12 amino acids. CDR1 and CDR2 (germline): SQVTM, ANQGSEA. CDR3 bases: TGCAGCGTTGGAGTCGGGAACACTGAAGCTTTCTTT. Its protein product is CSVGVGNTEAFF. Filled out from reference TRBV29-1 and TRBJ1-1, the complete variable domain reads SAVISQKPSRDICQRGTSLTIQCQVDSQVTMMFWYRQQPGQSLTLIATANQGSEATYESGFVIDKFPISRPNLTFSTLTVSNMSPEDSSIYLCSVGVGNTEAFFGQGTRLTVV.

The genes are TRBV13 and TRBJ1-1; TRBD1 aligns across 10 bases. The trim removed 5 bases at V and 8 bases at J, leaving 17 bases unmatched. CDR3 length equals 17 residues. CDR1 is PRHDT and CDR2 is FYEKMQ in the germline V gene (reference sequence). The CDR3 loop reads CASSLGRSGTGVSEAFF. CDR3 sequence (DNA): TGTGCCAGCAGCCTCGGTCGTAGTGGGACAGGGGTATCCGAAGCTTTCTTT. The whole variable domain, remainder taken from reference TRBV13 and TRBJ1-1, is AAGVIQSPRHLIKEKRETATLKCYPIPRHDTVYWYQQGPGQDPQFLISFYEKMQSDKGSIPDRFSAQQFSDYHSELNMSSLELGDSALYFCASSLGRSGTGVSEAFFGQGTRLTVV.

V usage is TRBV13 and J usage is TRBJ1-4; D is ambiguous. V shed 5 bases and J shed 6 bases, with 16 bases lying between them. The CDR3 covers 15 residues. Looked up from germline, CDR1 is PRHDT and CDR2 is FYEKMQ (reference sequence). The CDR3 region is CASSLRTGPDEKLFF. The CDR3 coding sequence is TGTGCCAGCAGCCTCAGGACTGGTCCTGATGAAAAACTGTTTTTT.

V and J are TRBV10-3 and TRBJ1-2; TRBD1 aligns across 7 bases. The CDR3 contains 12 residues. Germline CDR1 ENHRY, CDR2 SYGVKD. V dropped 4 bases and J dropped 5; count of bases not matched to a gene: 1. CDR3 in amino acids: CAISVQGYGYTF. CDR3 nucleotide sequence: TGTGCCATCAGTGTACAGGGGTATGGCTACACCTTC.

The chain joins TRBV7-2 to TRBJ1-4; 7 bases are a match to TRBD1. Germline CDR1 and CDR2: SGHTA and FQGNSA. The V gene end was trimmed by 8 bases and the J gene end by 4 bases; junction bases not matched to a gene: 7. The CDR3 contains 14 residues. Here the CDR3 reads CASAKGAYNEKLFF. CDR3 nucleotide sequence: TGTGCCAGCGCTAAGGGGGCCTATAATGAAAAACTGTTTTTT.

This chain uses TRBV6-1 with TRBJ2-5; D is possibly TRBD1 (6 bases). The J call may be incorrect, as the DNA end agrees better with TRBJ2-7. Germline V gene lookup returns CDR1 MNHNS and CDR2 SASEGT. This CDR3 comprises 16 residues. DNA of the CDR3: TGTGCCAGCAGTGAGCCGGGACACTCCAGCTCCTACGAGCAGTACTTC. Its translation: CASSEPGHSSSYEQYF.

The rearrangement links TRBV11-3 to TRBJ2-1; D may be TRBD1 (5 bases). CDR1 and CDR2 (germline): SGHNT, YENEEA. The CDR3 consists of 14 residues. Trimming took off 1 base at V and 5 bases at J, with 9 bases between the two ends. The CDR3 is CASSLGTKDNEQFF. CDR3 DNA sequence: TGTGCCAGCAGCTTAGGGACAAAAGACAATGAGCAGTTCTTC.

Written as DNA, the CDR3 is TGTGCCAGCTCACCACAGGACAATAGAATCCAGCCCCAGCATTTT. It translates to CASSPQDNRIQPQHF. The chain employs TRBV18 and TRBJ1-5; a possible D gene is TRBD1 (5 bases). Germline V gene lookup returns CDR1 KGHSH and CDR2 LQKENI. The CDR3 runs 15 residues. V was pared by 1 base and J by 7 bases, with 14 bases between.

This clone was counted only a few times. The rearrangement joins TRBV13 to TRBJ1-1; the D is unclear. Germline V gene data show CDR1 as PRHDT and CDR2 as FYEKMQ (reference sequence). Trimming removed 0 bases at V and 0 bases at J, with 11 bases between. CDR3 size: 16 residues. CDR3 residues: CASSLGLGNLNTEAFF. The CDR3 DNA reads TGTGCCAGCAGCTTAGGCCTGGGCAACTTGAACACTGAAGCTTTCTTT. The full variable domain, rest sourced from reference TRBV13 and TRBJ1-1, is AAGVIQSPRHLIKEKRETATLKCYPIPRHDTVYWYQQGPGQDPQFLISFYEKMQSDKGSIPDRFSAQQFSDYHSELNMSSLELGDSALYFCASSLGLGNLNTEAFFGQGTRLTVV.

J is TRBJ2-2 and V is TRBV7-9, with a weak D call TRBD2 (7 bases). Looked up from germline, CDR1 is SEHNR and CDR2 is FQNEAQ (reference sequence). V was cut by 11 bases and J by 7 bases, with 23 bases left in between. This CDR3 is built from 15 residues. CDR3 sequence: CAGGQGGVNDGELFF. CDR3 DNA: TGTGCCGGAGGCCAAGGGGGGGTAAATGACGGGGAGCTGTTTTTT.

The rearrangement joins TRBV7-9 to TRBJ1-4, with TRBD1 identical over 8 bases. Germline V gene lookup returns CDR1 SEHNR and CDR2 FQNEAQ (reference sequence). The trim removed 1 base at V and 4 bases at J, leaving 2 bases unmatched. The CDR3 is made up of 15 amino acids. This CDR3 is CASSLGTGLNEKLFF. The CDR3 coding sequence is TGTGCCAGCAGCTTAGGGACAGGGCTTAATGAAAAACTGTTTTTT.

The chain combines TRBV4-1 with TRBJ2-5; 9 bases fit TRBD2. The junction had 4 bases not matched to a gene; V was cut back by 0 bases and J by 5 bases. CDR1 and CDR2 (germline): MGHRA, YSYEKL. CDR3 length: 15 residues. Here the CDR3 DNA reads TGCGCCAGCAGCCAAGAGCGGGGGGGTCTGGAGACCCAGTACTTC. It yields the protein CASSQERGGLETQYF.

The V and J genes are TRBV30 and TRBJ1-4, with 7 bases identical to TRBD1. There are 15 residues in the CDR3. Germline values: CDR1 GTSNPN, CDR2 SVGIG (reference sequence). Germline trimming cut 2 bases from V and 5 bases from J; bases unmatched to any gene: 8. The CDR3 loop is CAWSIWRQGNEKLFF. For the CDR3, the DNA is TGTGCCTGGAGTATATGGCGACAGGGAAATGAAAAACTGTTTTTT.

The chain is built from TRBV2 and TRBJ2-5; no reliable D call. The CDR3 runs to 12 residues. Per the germline V gene, CDR1 is SNHLY and CDR2 is FYNNEI. V was pared by 2 bases and J by 5 bases, with 6 bases between. CDR3 nucleotide sequence: TGTGCCAGCAGTGAATTGGAGGAGACCCAGTACTTC. Protein: CASSELEETQYF. Combining the CDR3 with reference TRBV2 and TRBJ2-5 gives the whole variable domain EPEVTQTPSHQVTQMGQEVILRCVPISNHLYFYWYRQILGQKVEFLVSFYNNEISEKSEIFDDQFSVERPDGSNFTLKIRSTKLEDSAMYFCASSELEETQYFGPGTRLLVL.

V and J are TRBV9 and TRBJ2-1; TRBD2 aligns across 13 bases. This CDR3 comprises 15 residues. Germline loops: CDR1 SGDLS, CDR2 YYNGEE. The junction had 4 bases not matched to a gene; V was cut back by 3 bases and J by 7 bases. The CDR3 nucleotides are TGTGCCAGCAGCGGTACTAGCGGGGGGGGTAATGAGCAGTTCTTC. Translated, it gives CASSGTSGGGNEQFF.

CDR3 sequence: CASSPDRVYEKLFF. The CDR3 DNA follows: TGTGCCAGCTCGCCTGACAGGGTATACGAAAAACTGTTTTTT. This rearrangement joins TRBV18 to TRBJ1-4; 7 positions agree with TRBD1. The germline V gene has CDR1 KGHSH and CDR2 LQKENI. The V gene end was trimmed by 6 bases and the J gene end by 8 bases; junction bases not matched to a gene: 9. This CDR3 is 14 amino acids long.

V and J are TRBV6-1 and TRBJ1-2; perhaps TRBD1 as D (5 bases). Germline lookup yields CDR1 MNHNS and CDR2 SASEGT. The CDR3 runs 15 residues. V was trimmed by 6 bases and J by 6 bases, leaving 20 bases between them. CDR3 nucleotides: TGTGCCAGCAGCAGGAATACGGTGGGGCGTGATGGCTACACCTTC. Its protein product is CASSRNTVGRDGYTF.

The chain recombines TRBV27 with TRBJ2-5, with 8 bases lining up with TRBD1. V lost 2 bases and J lost 4; bases outside the gene matches: 0. Germline V gene data show CDR1 as MNHEY and CDR2 as SMNVEV (reference sequence). This CDR3 spans 13 amino acids. Here the CDR3 DNA reads TGTGCCAGCAGTTTAGACAGGGGAGAGACCCAGTACTTC. Amino acid sequence: CASSLDRGETQYF.

The gene calls are TRBV19 and TRBJ2-3, with 14 bases lining up with TRBD2. Germline CDR1 LNHDA, CDR2 SQIVND (reference sequence). This CDR3 has 19 residues. The J segment lost 2 bases and the V segment lost 4 bases, leaving 11 bases of the junction unmatched. The chain's CDR3 is CASSRLSGLAGAVTDTQYF. CDR3 sequence (DNA): TGTGCCAGTAGTAGACTATCGGGACTAGCGGGGGCGGTCACAGATACGCAGTATTTT.

The CDR3 sequence is CASSVRFSGTVGHGANVLTF. As DNA, the CDR3 is TGCGCCAGCAGCGTAAGATTCTCCGGGACAGTAGGGCATGGGGCCAACGTCCTGACTTTC. The chain is built from TRBV5-1 and TRBJ2-6; 7 nucleotides align to TRBD1. The CDR3 loop spans 20 amino acids. Losses at the gene ends were 4 bases for V and 3 bases for J; bases not matched to a gene: 19. CDR1 SGHRS and CDR2 YFSETQ come from the germline V gene.

This chain joins TRBV10-3 and TRBJ1-5; maybe TRBD1 (6 bases). The CDR3 loop spans 13 amino acids. Germline CDR1 and CDR2: ENHRY and SYGVKD. The V end was cut by 10 bases, the J end by 4 bases, with 14 bases between. The CDR3 coding sequence is TGTGCCACCCATGAGGGGGGGAATCAGCCCCAGCATTTT. This translates into CATHEGGNQPQHF.